This T cell receptor (beta chain) stems from a study of blood T cells in healthy people across ages. The CDR3 has 15 amino acids. V lost 3 bases and J lost 9, with 15 bases in between. Study outcomes and limitations: Long-lived and aged donors differed, with more naive CD4+ cells and higher diversity in the long-lived.

A second PCR of 7 to 11 cycles used a sample-barcoded 5' primer and a J-beta primer mix. A tag from a template-switch adaptor with 12 random nucleotides marked each cDNA molecule. A single record per CDR3 protein comes from TCRdb applying MiXCR to the 5' RACE reads. Of about 1.6 million distinct CDR3 sequences in the sample, almost 35% are singletons; the top ten hold 11%. Concerning this clonotype: The target antigen is unknown.

This sequence originates from a woman aged 25-40 years in good health. V usage is TRBV12-3 or TRBV12-4 and J usage is TRBJ1-6; D is possibly TRBD1 (6 bases). The sequencing sample was made of blood. CDR3 DNA sequence: TGTGCCAGCAGTTTTTATGTGGACAGTCGTTCACCCCTCCACTTT. Amino acids: CASSFYVDSRSPLHF.